What follows are 11 T cell receptor beta chains derived from one specimen sequenced in a study of T cell repertoires in aging, cancer and after chemotherapy. Amplification of TCR beta used genomic DNA extracted from peripheral blood. Multiplex touch-down PCR with TRB-A/B primers amplified rearranged V-D-J TRB sequences. MiXCR, applied by TCRdb to the multiplex PCR reads, yields one record per CDR3 protein. The data show roughly 8,600 distinct CDR3 sequences, about 30% seen once. The sample was blood. These receptor sequences come from a human donor in good health.

This chain uses TRBV27 with TRBJ1-2, with a weak D call TRBD1 (5 bases). The CDR3 contains 14 residues. Trimming took off 7 bases at V and 7 bases at J, with 19 bases between the two ends. Germline V gene data show CDR1 as MNHEY and CDR2 as SMNVEV (reference sequence). The DNA for the CDR3 is TGTGCCAGCACGAGGTTCCAGGGCGCGACTGGCTACACCTTC. This codes for CASTRFQGATGYTF.

In this sample, this clonotype is medium-sized. This chain connects TRBV30 to TRBJ2-3, with TRBD1 matching over 8 bases. Trimming removed 3 bases from V and 4 bases from J; junction bases left unmatched: 6. Germline CDR1 reads GTSNPN; CDR2 reads SVGIG (reference sequence). CDR3 size: 14 residues. CDR3 in amino acids: CAWSQGAFADTQYF. CDR3 nucleotide sequence: TGTGCCTGGAGCCAGGGGGCTTTTGCAGATACGCAGTATTTT. Full variable domain (missing parts from reference TRBV30 and TRBJ2-3): SQTIHQWPATLVQPVGSPLSLECTVEGTSNPNLYWYRQAAGRGLQLLFYSVGIGQISSEVPQNLSASRPQDRQFILSSKKLLLSDSGFYLCAWSQGAFADTQYFGPGTRLTVL.

With regard to this clonotype: Given a much more abundant clone one base away, this may be a read error. V gene TRBV6-5 combines with J gene TRBJ2-1; TRBD1 is a possible D gene (5 bases). Germline V gene sequence: CDR1 MNHEY, CDR2 SVGAGI. The CDR3 length is 15 residues. This CDR3 is CVSSYSLTGPGEQFF. Here the CDR3 DNA reads TGTGTCAGCAGTTACTCACTCACAGGTCCGGGTGAGCAGTTCTTC.

The chain carries TRBV27 and TRBJ2-7; 10 nucleotides line up with TRBD1. The CDR3 totals 15 residues. V gave up 5 bases and J gave up 2 bases; unmatched junction bases: 6. The germline V gene encodes CDR1 MNHEY and CDR2 SMNVEV (reference sequence). The CDR3 sequence: CASSLGTGAAYEQYF. CDR3 in DNA: TGTGCCAGCAGTCTTGGGACAGGGGCTGCCTACGAGCAGTACTTC.

This clonotype was seen only a few times. This chain uses TRBV19 with TRBJ2-7; TRBD1 matches 12 bases. Germline assignment: CDR1 LNHDA and CDR2 SQIVND (reference sequence). The CDR3 consists of 17 residues. Unmatched junction bases numbered 11, after V lost 5 bases and J lost 3 bases. Here the CDR3 DNA reads TGTGCCAGTAGTCCTGGATTCGGGACAGGGGGCTTCTACGAGCAGTACTTC. It yields the protein CASSPGFGTGGFYEQYF.

This clonotype occurred a few times. This rearrangement joins TRBV12-3 or TRBV12-4 to TRBJ2-6; D is unresolved. Trimming cost V 3 bases and J 3 bases, with 3 bases left between them. This CDR3 comprises 13 residues. DNA of the CDR3: TGTGCCAGCAGTTTTGGTGGGGCCAACGTCCTGACTTTC. As protein: CASSFGGANVLTF.

About this clonotype: A read error may explain this, as a much larger clone is one base away. CDR3 sequence (DNA): TGTGCCAGCAGTTACTCGACGGGATTGTACACCGAGGAGCTGTTTTTT. Its translation is CASSYSTGLYTEELFF. The chain employs TRBV6-2 or TRBV6-3 and TRBJ2-2; a possible D gene is TRBD2 (5 bases). Germline V gene lookup returns CDR1 MNHEY and CDR2 SVGEGT. The CDR3 totals 16 residues.

Regarding this clonotype: One end of the junction fails to match germline, which may point to a read error. The chain employs TRBV5-1 and TRBJ2-3; TRBD2 matches 10 bases. Looked up from germline, CDR1 is SGHRS and CDR2 is YFSETQ. This CDR3 contains 16 residues. The CDR3 loop reads CASSPRGSGGVHTQYF. CDR3 DNA: TGTGCCAGCAGCCCTCGCGGAAGCGGGGGGGTCCATACGCAGTATTTT.

The J gene is TRBJ1-5, the V gene TRBV5-6, with D uncertain. Between the trimmed V and J ends, which lost 7 bases and 4 bases, there was a span of 9 bases. This CDR3 comprises 12 residues. Germline V CDR1 and CDR2: SGHDT, YYEEEE. The CDR3 nucleotides read TGTGCCAGCCAATTGGGAAATCAGCCCCAGCATTTT. Translation: CASQLGNQPQHF. Complete variable domain (other parts from reference TRBV5-6 and TRBJ1-5): DAGVTQSPTHLIKTRGQQVTLRCSPKSGHDTVSWYQQALGQGPQFIFQYYEEEERQRGNFPDRFSGHQFPNYSSELNVNALLLGDSALYLCASQLGNQPQHFGDGTRLSIL.

This clonotype has a handful of counts. The chain carries TRBV12-3 or TRBV12-4 and TRBJ2-1, with 12 nucleotides matching TRBD2. V shed 5 bases and J 5 bases; nucleotides not matched to a gene: 13. This CDR3 spans 18 amino acids. The CDR3 DNA sequence: TGTGCCAGCAGTCCCCCGAGGCTAGCGGGGGGGAGGGACAATGAGCAGTTCTTC. The encoded protein is CASSPPRLAGGRDNEQFF.

The chain links TRBV5-1 to TRBJ2-1, with D possibly being TRBD2 (6 bases). Germline assignment: CDR1 SGHRS and CDR2 YFSETQ. CDR3 size: 12 residues. Trimming cost V 4 bases and J 9 bases, with 11 bases left between them. The CDR3 sequence: CASSPMGGEQFF. The CDR3 DNA reads as TGCGCCAGCAGCCCAATGGGGGGTGAGCAGTTCTTC.